Sequencing of this T cell receptor (beta chain) was carried out in a study of cytomegalovirus exposure and HLA in healthy donors. Study background: Ancestry clustering placed around four fifths of around 400 genotyped donors in the Caucasian-associated cluster.

A multiplex PCR was run with 60 Vbeta primers and 13 Jbeta primers. This table comes from immunoSEQ multiplex PCR, and its TCRdb copy is limited to in-frame clones, with some not included. The table shows 150,000 or so clones, with about three quarters occurring only once. General observations from the study: Exclusion as indistinguishable affected some V segments, including TRBV6-2 and TRBV6-3.

Between the trimmed V and J ends, which lost 1 base and 0 bases, there was a span of 15 bases. Germline V gene data show CDR1 as SGHAT and CDR2 as FQNNGV. This CDR3 has 17 residues. For this clone: What it binds is not known.

The sample comprised PBMCs. This TCR came from a middle-aged man in good health and CMV-seropositive. The V call is TRBV11-2, the J call TRBJ1-2, with D perhaps TRBD1 (6 bases). The CDR3 region has the DNA TGTGCCAGCAGCTTAGTCCCCCTACAGGGAGCTAACTATGGCTACACCTTC. It is translated as CASSLVPLQGANYGYTF. The full variable domain, with the rest looked up from reference TRBV11-2 and TRBJ1-2, is EAGVAQSPRYKIIEKRQSVAFWCNPISGHATLYWYQQILGQGPKLLIQFQNNGVVDDSQLPKDRFSAERLKGVDSTLKIQPAKLEDSAVYLCASSLVPLQGANYGYTFGSGTRLTVV.